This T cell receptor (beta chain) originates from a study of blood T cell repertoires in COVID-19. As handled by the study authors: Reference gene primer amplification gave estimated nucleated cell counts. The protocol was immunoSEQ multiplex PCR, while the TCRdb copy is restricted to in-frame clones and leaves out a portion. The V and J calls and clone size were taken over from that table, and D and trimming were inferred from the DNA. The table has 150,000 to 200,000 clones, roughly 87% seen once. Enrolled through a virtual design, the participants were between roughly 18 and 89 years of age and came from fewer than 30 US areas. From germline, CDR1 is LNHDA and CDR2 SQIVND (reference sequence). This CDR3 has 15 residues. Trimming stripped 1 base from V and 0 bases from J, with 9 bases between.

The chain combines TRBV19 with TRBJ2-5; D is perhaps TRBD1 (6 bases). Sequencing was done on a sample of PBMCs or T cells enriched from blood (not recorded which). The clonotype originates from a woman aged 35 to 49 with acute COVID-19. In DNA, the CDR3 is TGTGCCAGTAGTATAGGGGGGCTGGACCAAGAGACCCAGTACTTC. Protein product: CASSIGGLDQETQYF.